The next 25 T cell receptor beta chains were all read from a single sample in a study of early T cells in non-severe SARS-CoV-2 infection. TCRdb re-called the 5' RACE reads through MiXCR, storing one row per CDR3 protein. The sample lists just over 70,000 distinct CDR3 sequences; around 13% were seen once. Source material: whole blood. Receptor source: an adult who was a healthcare worker with PCR-confirmed SARS-CoV-2 infection or an uninfected control (not recorded which).

This clonotype occurred many times. The chain employs TRBV5-4 and TRBJ2-5, with no clear D. In germline, CDR1 is SGHNT, CDR2 YYREEE (reference sequence). The CDR3 is made up of 13 amino acids. Trimming removed 5 bases from V and 5 bases from J, with 13 bases in between. This chain's CDR3 is CASSPLPRETQYF. The CDR3 region has the DNA TGTGCCAGCAGTCCCCTCCCGCGCGAGACCCAGTACTTC.

This clonotype was detected ten times or more. V and J are TRBV11-2 and TRBJ2-7, with TRBD2 as a possible D gene (5 bases). CDR1 and CDR2 from the germline V gene are SGHAT and FQNNGV. The CDR3 is 15 amino acids. Trimming pared 1 base from V and 0 bases from J, leaving 10 bases between. The DNA of the CDR3 is TGTGCCAGCAGCTTAGCGGGCGGGCCCTCCTACGAGCAGTACTTC. Its protein is CASSLAGGPSYEQYF. Full variable domain (rest looked up from reference TRBV11-2 and TRBJ2-7): EAGVAQSPRYKIIEKRQSVAFWCNPISGHATLYWYQQILGQGPKLLIQFQNNGVVDDSQLPKDRFSAERLKGVDSTLKIQPAKLEDSAVYLCASSLAGGPSYEQYFGPGTRLTVT.

This clonotype was found many times. This chain joins TRBV18 and TRBJ1-2, with D maybe TRBD1 (6 bases). From germline, CDR1 is KGHSH and CDR2 LQKENI. This CDR3 has 13 amino acids. V was clipped by 2 bases and J by 8 bases, with 12 bases between them. CDR3 in amino acids: CASSPDGGLGYTF. The DNA of the CDR3 is TGTGCCAGCTCACCAGATGGGGGCTTAGGCTACACCTTC.

This clonotype was seen at least ten times. This chain links TRBV20-1 with TRBJ2-5, with TRBD1 identical over 9 bases. Losses at the gene ends were 1 base for V and 3 bases for J; bases not matched to a gene: 6. The CDR3 is made up of 15 amino acids. From germline, CDR1 is DFQATT and CDR2 SNEGSKA (reference sequence). CDR3 region: CSARVVQGAEETQYF. The CDR3 DNA sequence: TGCAGTGCTAGAGTCGTACAGGGGGCCGAAGAGACCCAGTACTTC.

There are many counts of this clonotype. The CDR3 protein is CASSRLEQFF. The CDR3 nucleotides read TGTGCCAGCAGCCGACTTGAGCAGTTCTTC. This sequence joins TRBV12-3 or TRBV12-4 and TRBJ2-1; D remains ambiguous. Between the trimmed V and J ends, which lost 6 bases and 9 bases, there was a span of 6 bases. The CDR3 extends over 10 amino acids.

This clonotype came up many times. This chain connects TRBV6-2 or TRBV6-3 to TRBJ2-7, with D hard to call. The V end lost 3 bases, the J end lost 2 bases, and 11 bases lay between the germline ends. CDR1 MNHEY and CDR2 SVGEGT come from the germline V gene. This CDR3 is 14 amino acids long. Here the CDR3 DNA reads TGTGCCAGCAGTTATAGGGCAGAAACCTACGAGCAGTACTTC. Its protein is CASSYRAETYEQYF.

This clonotype was found a few times. This chain connects TRBV9 to TRBJ2-1, with 7 nucleotides matching TRBD1. Trimming at V came to 4 bases and at J to 0 bases, leaving 7 bases not matched to a gene. CDR1 and CDR2 from the germline V gene are SGDLS and YYNGEE. This CDR3 is built from 16 residues. This chain's CDR3 is CASSSRQGSSYNEQFF. In DNA, the CDR3 is TGTGCCAGCAGCTCCCGACAGGGCTCCTCCTACAATGAGCAGTTCTTC.

There are many counts of this clonotype. The gene calls are TRBV12-3 or TRBV12-4 and TRBJ2-5, with D tentatively TRBD1 (6 bases). This CDR3 is 15 amino acids long. Trimming stripped 4 bases from V and 7 bases from J, with 19 bases between. The CDR3 region is CASSSSRQATGTQYF. In DNA, the CDR3 is TGTGCCAGCAGTTCAAGTAGACAGGCGACGGGGACCCAGTACTTC.

This clonotype was counted ten times or more. V is TRBV6-2 or TRBV6-3 and J is TRBJ2-7; unclear D gene. The germline V and J ends were trimmed by 6 bases and 6 bases, with 15 bases remaining between them. This CDR3 comprises 13 residues. CDR1 is MNHEY and CDR2 is SVGEGT in the germline V gene. The CDR3 coding sequence is TGTGCCAGCAGAAACGACGGCTTGGGCGAGCAGTACTTC. This gives the protein CASRNDGLGEQYF.

V is TRBV7-7 and J is TRBJ2-2; tentative D call: TRBD1 (5 bases). Looked up from germline, CDR1 is SSHAT and CDR2 is FNYEAQ (reference sequence). The CDR3 is 16 amino acids. Trimming took 1 base from V and 0 from J, leaving 9 bases between them. The DNA for the CDR3 is TGTGCCAGCAGCTTAGGGGCGACAGCGAACACCGGGGAGCTGTTTTTT. Protein product: CASSLGATANTGELFF.

This clonotype was observed many times. The chain carries TRBV29-1 and TRBJ1-1; D not resolved. V was cut by 7 bases and J by 5 bases, with 11 bases left in between. The CDR3 is 11 amino acids. The germline V gene encodes CDR1 SQVTM and CDR2 ANQGSEA. The CDR3 DNA reads as TGCAGCGGACTCACACAAACTGAAGCTTTCTTT. Its translation is CSGLTQTEAFF. The full variable domain, with the rest looked up from reference TRBV29-1 and TRBJ1-1, is SAVISQKPSRDICQRGTSLTIQCQVDSQVTMMFWYRQQPGQSLTLIATANQGSEATYESGFVIDKFPISRPNLTFSTLTVSNMSPEDSSIYLCSGLTQTEAFFGQGTRLTVV.

The chain links TRBV15 to TRBJ2-3; possibly TRBD2 for D (6 bases). The germline V gene encodes CDR1 LNHNV and CDR2 YYDKDF (reference sequence). Trimming pared 0 bases from V and 3 bases from J, leaving 10 bases between. This CDR3 is 15 amino acids long. The CDR3 coding sequence is TGTGCCACCAGCAGAGATACACTAGCAACAGATACGCAGTATTTT. Encoded protein: CATSRDTLATDTQYF.

This clonotype was observed many times. This chain connects TRBV7-2 to TRBJ1-5; possibly TRBD1 for D (5 bases). From germline, CDR1 is SGHTA and CDR2 FQGNSA. The V and J ends lost 5 bases and 5 bases respectively, with 13 bases between them. The CDR3 runs 14 residues. For the CDR3, the DNA is TGTGCCAGCAGCCCCCTTGGAGGGGATCAGCCCCAGCATTTT. It yields the protein CASSPLGGDQPQHF.

This clonotype was seen a handful of times. The V and J genes are TRBV2 and TRBJ2-1, with 8 nucleotides matching TRBD2. After removal of 6 bases from V and 8 bases from J, the junction contained 12 bases not matched to a gene. Germline V gives CDR1 SNHLY, CDR2 FYNNEI. This CDR3 region has 15 residues. The CDR3 here is CASSGTPAGVDEQFF. CDR3 sequence (DNA): TGTGCCAGCAGCGGGACGCCAGCGGGAGTCGATGAGCAGTTCTTC.

This clonotype has ten or more counts. The chain couples TRBV14 to TRBJ2-4, with 8 bases identical to TRBD1. V shed 2 bases and J 3 bases; nucleotides not matched to a gene: 3. Germline V gene sequence: CDR1 SGHDN, CDR2 FVKESK. The CDR3 covers 15 residues. CDR3 sequence (DNA): TGTGCCAGCAGCCAACCCGGGACAGGCAAAAACATTCAGTACTTC. It encodes CASSQPGTGKNIQYF.

This clonotype was seen ten or more times. V usage is TRBV7-8 and J usage is TRBJ2-7; no clear D. The V end lost 4 bases, the J end lost 3 bases, and 10 bases lay between the germline ends. Germline V gives CDR1 SGHVS, CDR2 FQNEAQ. The CDR3 is 13 amino acids. This CDR3 reads CASSSYQYYEQYF. As DNA, the CDR3 is TGTGCCAGCAGCTCATATCAGTACTACGAGCAGTACTTC.

The genes are TRBV29-1 and TRBJ1-1; 8 bases agree with TRBD1. The CDR3 extends over 12 amino acids. The V and J ends lost 7 bases and 11 bases, in that order; junction bases with no gene match: 12. Germline CDR1 is SQVTM and CDR2 is ANQGSEA. CDR3 loop: CSAMGQAKEAFF. The CDR3 DNA reads as TGCAGCGCCATGGGACAGGCCAAGGAGGCTTTCTTT.

This clonotype came up many times. This sequence joins TRBV7-9 and TRBJ1-2, with D tentatively TRBD1 (5 bases). V was clipped by 4 bases and J by 0 bases, with 9 bases between them. Germline V gene data show CDR1 as SEHNR and CDR2 as FQNEAQ (reference sequence). The CDR3 covers 14 residues. For the CDR3, the DNA is TGTGCCAGCAGCTCCCAGGGAACTAACTATGGCTACACCTTC. Its translation is CASSSQGTNYGYTF. The full variable domain, rest sourced from reference TRBV7-9 and TRBJ1-2, is DTGVSQNPRHKITKRGQNVTFRCDPISEHNRLYWYRQTLGQGPEFLTYFQNEAQLEKSRLLSDRFSAERPKGSFSTLEIQRTEQGDSAMYLCASSSQGTNYGYTFGSGTRLTVV.

This clonotype occurred many times. The V call is TRBV9, the J call TRBJ1-1; D not certain. V was shortened by 1 base and J by 1 base, with 8 bases between the two germline ends. The CDR3 has 14 residues. CDR1 SGDLS and CDR2 YYNGEE come from the germline V gene. CDR3: CASSVIPQNTEAFF. CDR3 sequence (DNA): TGTGCCAGCAGCGTAATCCCCCAGAACACTGAAGCTTTCTTT.

With regard to this clonotype: It may be a read error: a sequence one base away is much more abundant. The CDR3 ends on some other residue instead of the conserved phenylalanine or tryptophan, so this is likely a read error. The chain combines TRBV6-2 or TRBV6-3 with TRBJ2-7, with D perhaps being TRBD1 or TRBD2 (5 bases each). Germline CDR1 MNHEY, CDR2 SVGEGT. V was cut by 6 bases and J by 7 bases, with 16 bases left in between. The CDR3 has 13 residues. The DNA of the CDR3 is TGTGCCAGCAGCGTGACCTCGGGGCTTGAGCAGTACTCC. This codes for CASSVTSGLEQYS.

The chain links TRBV28 to TRBJ2-7; D unclear. Germline CDR1 reads MDHEN; CDR2 reads SYDVKM. The length of the CDR3 is 16 residues. The V end was cut by 7 bases, the J end by 2 bases, with 21 bases between. The CDR3: CASKFSFGLGTYEQYF. The CDR3 bases are TGTGCCAGCAAATTCTCCTTCGGGTTGGGGACCTACGAGCAGTACTTC.

V is TRBV5-5 and J is TRBJ1-4; tentatively, D is TRBD1 (5 bases). The V and J ends lost 0 bases and 5 bases respectively, with 14 bases between them. Germline assignment: CDR1 SGHKS and CDR2 YYEKEE (reference sequence). This CDR3 has 16 residues. The CDR3 coding sequence is TGTGCCAGCAGCTTGGGGTATCGGCAGGGCAATGAAAAACTGTTTTTT. Amino acid sequence: CASSLGYRQGNEKLFF.

This clonotype was seen at least ten times. This sequence joins TRBV5-5 and TRBJ2-1, with D possibly TRBD1 on 6 matching bases. Germline CDR1 SGHKS, CDR2 YYEKEE (reference sequence). Trimming stripped 4 bases from V and 5 bases from J, with 13 bases between. The CDR3 consists of 14 residues. CDR3 nucleotide sequence: TGTGCCAGCAGCACTAGGACAGACGACAATGAGCAGTTCTTC. It specifies CASSTRTDDNEQFF. The full variable domain, its missing parts supplied by reference TRBV5-5 and TRBJ2-1, is DAGVTQSPTHLIKTRGQQVTLRCSPISGHKSVSWYQQVLGQGPQFIFQYYEKEERGRGNFPDRFSARQFPNYSSELNVNALLLGDSALYLCASSTRTDDNEQFFGPGTRLTVL.

This clonotype was picked up many times. J is TRBJ2-7 and V is TRBV12-3 or TRBV12-4; TRBD2 might be the D (6 bases). Between the trimmed V and J ends, which lost 6 bases and 0 bases, there was a span of 15 bases. The CDR3 loop spans 15 amino acids. The CDR3 is CASSSGRERSYEQYF. The CDR3 DNA reads as TGTGCCAGCAGCTCGGGCCGGGAGCGCTCCTACGAGCAGTACTTC.

The rearrangement links TRBV28 to TRBJ2-7; D may be TRBD2 (6 bases). Trimming left V 6 bases short and J 1 base short, with 16 bases between. Germline values: CDR1 MDHEN, CDR2 SYDVKM. This CDR3 has 15 residues. This CDR3 is CASSPPPGLSYEQYF. Here the CDR3 DNA reads TGTGCCAGCAGCCCTCCTCCGGGACTGTCCTACGAGCAGTACTTC. The full variable domain, its missing parts supplied by reference TRBV28 and TRBJ2-7, is DVKVTQSSRYLVKRTGEKVFLECVQDMDHENMFWYRQDPGLGLRLIYFSYDVKMKEKGDIPEGYSVSREKKERFSLILESASTNQTSMYLCASSPPPGLSYEQYFGPGTRLTVT.